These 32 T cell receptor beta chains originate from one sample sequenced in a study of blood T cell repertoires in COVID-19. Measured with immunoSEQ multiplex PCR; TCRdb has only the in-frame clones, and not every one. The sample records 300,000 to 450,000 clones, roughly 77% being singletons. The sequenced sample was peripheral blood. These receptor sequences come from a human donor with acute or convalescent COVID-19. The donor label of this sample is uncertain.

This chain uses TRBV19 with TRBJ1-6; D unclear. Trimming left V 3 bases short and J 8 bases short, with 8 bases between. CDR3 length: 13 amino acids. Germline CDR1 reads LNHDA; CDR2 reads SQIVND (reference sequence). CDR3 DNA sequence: TGTGCCAGTAGTATCATCGGAGATTCACCCCTCCACTTT. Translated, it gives CASSIIGDSPLHF.

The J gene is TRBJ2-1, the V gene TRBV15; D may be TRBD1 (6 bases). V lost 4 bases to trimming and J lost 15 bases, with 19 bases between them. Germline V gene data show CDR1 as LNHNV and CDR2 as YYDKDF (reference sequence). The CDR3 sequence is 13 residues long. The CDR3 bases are TGTGCCACCAGCACGACTCCCAACCTGGGGGCGTTCTTC. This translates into CATSTTPNLGAFF.

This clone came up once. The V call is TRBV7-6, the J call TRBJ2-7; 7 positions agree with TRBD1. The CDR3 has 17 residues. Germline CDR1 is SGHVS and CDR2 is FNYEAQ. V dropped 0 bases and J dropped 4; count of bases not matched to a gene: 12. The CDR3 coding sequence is TGTGCCAGCAGCTTAGCGACGCTCCGAGGGGGCCGTTACGAGCAGTACTTC. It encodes CASSLATLRGGRYEQYF.

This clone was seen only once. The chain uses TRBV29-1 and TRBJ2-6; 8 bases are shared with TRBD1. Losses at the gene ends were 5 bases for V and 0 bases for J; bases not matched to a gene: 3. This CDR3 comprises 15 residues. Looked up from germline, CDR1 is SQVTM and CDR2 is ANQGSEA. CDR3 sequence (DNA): TGCAGCGTTTTCCAGGGGGCCTCTGGGGCCAACGTCCTGACTTTC. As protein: CSVFQGASGANVLTF.

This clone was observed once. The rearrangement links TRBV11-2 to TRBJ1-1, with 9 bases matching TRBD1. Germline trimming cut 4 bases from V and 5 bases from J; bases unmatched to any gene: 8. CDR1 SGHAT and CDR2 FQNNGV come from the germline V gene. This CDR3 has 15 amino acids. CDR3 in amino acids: CASSSGQGVSTEAFF. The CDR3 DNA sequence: TGTGCCAGCAGCTCGGGACAGGGTGTTTCGACTGAAGCTTTCTTT.

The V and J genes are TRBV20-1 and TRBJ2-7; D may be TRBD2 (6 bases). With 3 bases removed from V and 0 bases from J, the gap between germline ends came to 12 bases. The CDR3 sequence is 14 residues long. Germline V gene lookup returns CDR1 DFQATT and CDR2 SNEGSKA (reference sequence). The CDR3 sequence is CSASPSGRSYEQYF. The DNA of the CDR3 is TGCAGTGCTAGTCCGAGCGGGCGCTCCTACGAGCAGTACTTC.

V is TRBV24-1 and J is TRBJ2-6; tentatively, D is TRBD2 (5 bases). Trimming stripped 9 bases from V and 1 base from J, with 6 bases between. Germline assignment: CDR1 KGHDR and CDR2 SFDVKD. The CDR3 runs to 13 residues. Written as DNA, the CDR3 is TGTGCCACCGGGAGTTCTGGGGCCAACGTCCTGACTTTC. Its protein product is CATGSSGANVLTF.

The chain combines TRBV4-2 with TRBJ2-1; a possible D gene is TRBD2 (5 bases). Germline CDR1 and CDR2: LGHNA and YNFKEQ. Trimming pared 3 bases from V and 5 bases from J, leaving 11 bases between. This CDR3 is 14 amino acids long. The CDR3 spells CASSQDFSHNEQFF. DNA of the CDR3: TGTGCCAGCAGCCAGGACTTCAGTCACAATGAGCAGTTCTTC.

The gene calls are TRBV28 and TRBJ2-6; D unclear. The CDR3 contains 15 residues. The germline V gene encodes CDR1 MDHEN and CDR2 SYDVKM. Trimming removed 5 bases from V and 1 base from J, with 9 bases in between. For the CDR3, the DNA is TGTGCCAGCAGTGTCCCGGGTTCTGGGGCCAACGTCCTGACTTTC. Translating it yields CASSVPGSGANVLTF.

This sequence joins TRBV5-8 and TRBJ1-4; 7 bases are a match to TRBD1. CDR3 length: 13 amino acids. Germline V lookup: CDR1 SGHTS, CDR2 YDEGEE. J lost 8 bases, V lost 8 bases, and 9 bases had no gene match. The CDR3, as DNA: TGTGCCAGTGAACAGGGGATAAGGGAAAAACTGTTTTTT. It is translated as CASEQGIREKLFF.

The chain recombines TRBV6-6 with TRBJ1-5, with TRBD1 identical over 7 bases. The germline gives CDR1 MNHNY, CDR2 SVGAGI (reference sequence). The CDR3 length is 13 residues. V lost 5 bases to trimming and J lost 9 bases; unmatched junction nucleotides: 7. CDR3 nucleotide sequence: TGTGCCAGCAGTGCCACGACAGGGCTGCCCCAGCATTTT. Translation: CASSATTGLPQHF.

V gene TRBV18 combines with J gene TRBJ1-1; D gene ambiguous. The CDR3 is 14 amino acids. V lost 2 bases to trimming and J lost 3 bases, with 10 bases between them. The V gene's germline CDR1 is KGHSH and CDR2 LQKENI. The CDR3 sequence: CASSPSRRDTEAFF. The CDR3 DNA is TGTGCCAGCTCACCATCAAGACGGGACACTGAAGCTTTCTTT.

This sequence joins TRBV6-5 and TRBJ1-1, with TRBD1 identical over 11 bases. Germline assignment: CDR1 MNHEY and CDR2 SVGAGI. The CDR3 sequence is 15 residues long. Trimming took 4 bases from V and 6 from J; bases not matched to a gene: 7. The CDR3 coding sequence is TGTGCCAGCAGTTCAAGGACAGGGGGCTACTCTGAAGCTTTCTTT. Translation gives CASSSRTGGYSEAFF.

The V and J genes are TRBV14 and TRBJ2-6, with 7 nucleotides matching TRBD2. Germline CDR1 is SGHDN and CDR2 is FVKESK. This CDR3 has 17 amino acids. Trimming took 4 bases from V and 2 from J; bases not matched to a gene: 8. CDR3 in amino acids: CASSPGLGYAGANVLTF. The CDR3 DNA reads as TGTGCCAGCAGCCCCGGACTAGGGTACGCTGGGGCCAACGTCCTGACTTTC.

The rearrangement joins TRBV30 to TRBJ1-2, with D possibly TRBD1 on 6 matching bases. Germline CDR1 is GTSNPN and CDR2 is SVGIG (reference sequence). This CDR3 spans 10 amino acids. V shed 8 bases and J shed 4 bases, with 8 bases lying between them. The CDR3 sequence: CASRGYGYTF. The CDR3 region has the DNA TGTGCCAGCAGGGGCTATGGCTACACCTTC.

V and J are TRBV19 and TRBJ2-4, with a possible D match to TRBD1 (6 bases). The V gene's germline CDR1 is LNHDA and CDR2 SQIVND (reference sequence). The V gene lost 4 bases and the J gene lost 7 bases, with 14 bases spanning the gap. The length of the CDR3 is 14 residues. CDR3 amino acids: CASSRPGGQNIQYF. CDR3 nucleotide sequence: TGTGCCAGTAGTAGGCCGGGCGGACAGAACATTCAGTACTTC.

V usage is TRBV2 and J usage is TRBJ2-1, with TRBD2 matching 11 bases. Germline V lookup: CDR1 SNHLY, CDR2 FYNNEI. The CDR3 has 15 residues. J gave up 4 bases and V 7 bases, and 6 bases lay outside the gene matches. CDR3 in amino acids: CASTPTSGVYNEQFF. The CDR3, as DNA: TGTGCCAGCACCCCGACTAGCGGGGTATACAATGAGCAGTTCTTC.

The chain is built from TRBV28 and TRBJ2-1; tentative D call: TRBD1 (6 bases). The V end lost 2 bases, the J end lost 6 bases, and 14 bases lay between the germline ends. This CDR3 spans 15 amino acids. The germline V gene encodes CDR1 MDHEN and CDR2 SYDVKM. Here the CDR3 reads CASSLKQGRFNEQFF. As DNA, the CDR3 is TGTGCCAGCAGTTTAAAGCAGGGGCGGTTCAATGAGCAGTTCTTC.

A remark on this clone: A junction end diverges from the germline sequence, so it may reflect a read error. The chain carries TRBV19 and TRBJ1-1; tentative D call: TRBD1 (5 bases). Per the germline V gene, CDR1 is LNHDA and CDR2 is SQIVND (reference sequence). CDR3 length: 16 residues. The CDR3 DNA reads TGTGTCAGTAGTATGCCCCTTCGGGGGATGGGGACTGAAGCTTTCTTT. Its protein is CVSSMPLRGMGTEAFF. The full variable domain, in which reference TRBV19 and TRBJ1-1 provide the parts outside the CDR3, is DGGITQSPKYLFRKEGQNVTLSCEQNLNHDAMYWYRQDPGQGLRLIYYSQIVNDFQKGDIAEGYSVSREKKESFPLTVTSAQKNPTAFYLCVSSMPLRGMGTEAFFGQGTRLTVV.

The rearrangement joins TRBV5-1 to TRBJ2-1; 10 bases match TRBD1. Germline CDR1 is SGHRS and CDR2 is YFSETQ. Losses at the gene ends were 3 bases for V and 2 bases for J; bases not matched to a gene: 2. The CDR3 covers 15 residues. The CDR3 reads CASSSGTGAYNEQFF. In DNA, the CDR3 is TGCGCCAGCAGCTCAGGGACAGGGGCCTACAATGAGCAGTTCTTC. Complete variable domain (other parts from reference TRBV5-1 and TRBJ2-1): KAGVTQTPRYLIKTRGQQVTLSCSPISGHRSVSWYQQTPGQGLQFLFEYFSETQRNKGNFPGRFSGRQFSNSRSEMNVSTLELGDSALYLCASSSGTGAYNEQFFGPGTRLTVL.

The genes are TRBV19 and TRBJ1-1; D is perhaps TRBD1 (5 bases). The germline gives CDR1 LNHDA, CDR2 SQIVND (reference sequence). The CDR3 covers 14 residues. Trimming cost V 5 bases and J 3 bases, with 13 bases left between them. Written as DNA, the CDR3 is TGTGCCAGTAGTTCCCAGGACACATACACTGAAGCTTTCTTT. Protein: CASSSQDTYTEAFF.

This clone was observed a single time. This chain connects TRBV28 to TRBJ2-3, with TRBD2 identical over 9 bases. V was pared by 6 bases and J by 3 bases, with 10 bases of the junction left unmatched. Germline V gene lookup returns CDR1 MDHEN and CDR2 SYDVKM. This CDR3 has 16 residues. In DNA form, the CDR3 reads TGTGCCAGCAGAGGGACGGCGGGGGGGCCGACAGATACGCAGTATTTT. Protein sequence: CASRGTAGGPTDTQYF.

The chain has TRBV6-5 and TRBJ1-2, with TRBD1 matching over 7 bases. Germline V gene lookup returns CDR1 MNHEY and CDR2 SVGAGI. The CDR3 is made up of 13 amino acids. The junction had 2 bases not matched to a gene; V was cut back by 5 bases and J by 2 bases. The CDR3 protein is CASSKTGNYGYTF. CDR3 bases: TGTGCCAGCAGTAAGACAGGGAACTATGGCTACACCTTC.

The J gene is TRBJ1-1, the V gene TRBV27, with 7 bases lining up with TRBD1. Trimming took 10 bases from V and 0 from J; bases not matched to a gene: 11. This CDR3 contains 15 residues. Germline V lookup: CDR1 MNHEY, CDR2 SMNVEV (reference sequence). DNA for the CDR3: TGTGCCACCAAAGAAAACAGGGGATTGAACACTGAAGCTTTCTTT. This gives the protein CATKENRGLNTEAFF.

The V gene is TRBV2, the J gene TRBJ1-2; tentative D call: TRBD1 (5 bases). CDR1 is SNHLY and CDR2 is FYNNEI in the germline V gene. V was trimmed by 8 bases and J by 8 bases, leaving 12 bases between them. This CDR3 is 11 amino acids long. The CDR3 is CASWGDSGYTF. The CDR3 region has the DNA TGTGCCAGCTGGGGGGATAGCGGCTACACCTTC.

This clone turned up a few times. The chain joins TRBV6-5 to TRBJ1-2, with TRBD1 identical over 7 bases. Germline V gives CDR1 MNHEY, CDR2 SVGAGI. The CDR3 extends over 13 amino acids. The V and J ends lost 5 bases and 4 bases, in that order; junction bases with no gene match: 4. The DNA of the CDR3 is TGTGCCAGCAGTCGGGACAGCCTCTATGGCTACACCTTC. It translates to CASSRDSLYGYTF.

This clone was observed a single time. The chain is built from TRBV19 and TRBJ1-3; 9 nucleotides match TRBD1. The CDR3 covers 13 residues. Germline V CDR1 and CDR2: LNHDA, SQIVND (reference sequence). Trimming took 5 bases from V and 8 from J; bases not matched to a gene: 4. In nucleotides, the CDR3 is TGTGCCAGTAGTGCGGACAGGGGTGACACCATATATTTT. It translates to CASSADRGDTIYF.

The CDR3 coding sequence is TGTGCCTGGATTGACATAGATTACGAGCAGTACTTC. Protein: CAWIDIDYEQYF. The chain uses TRBV30 and TRBJ2-7, with no clear D. CDR1 and CDR2 from the germline V gene are GTSNPN and SVGIG (reference sequence). Trimming shortened V by 4 bases and J by 4 bases, and 11 bases separated the two germline ends. CDR3 size: 12 residues.

CDR3 protein: CASRGGGRQSPLHF. The CDR3 DNA follows: TGTGCCAGCAGAGGCGGGGGTCGGCAGTCACCCCTCCACTTT. V usage is TRBV6-5 and J usage is TRBJ1-6; tentatively, D is TRBD1 (5 bases). V dropped 6 bases and J dropped 10 bases, with 16 bases sitting between them. CDR3 length equals 14 residues. The V gene's germline CDR1 is MNHEY and CDR2 SVGAGI.

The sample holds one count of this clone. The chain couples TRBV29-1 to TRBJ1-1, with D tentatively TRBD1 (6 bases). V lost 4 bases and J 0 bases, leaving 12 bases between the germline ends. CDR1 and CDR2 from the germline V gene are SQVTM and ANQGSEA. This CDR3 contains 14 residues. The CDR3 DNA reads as TGCAGCGTTGCGCGGACAGTAGTGAACACTGAAGCTTTCTTT. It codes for CSVARTVVNTEAFF.

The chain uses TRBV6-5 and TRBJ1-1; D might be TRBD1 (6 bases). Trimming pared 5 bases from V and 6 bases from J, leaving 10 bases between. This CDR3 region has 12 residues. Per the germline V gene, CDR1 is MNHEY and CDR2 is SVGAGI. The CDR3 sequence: CASSRGSAEAFF. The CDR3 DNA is TGTGCCAGCAGTAGGGGGAGTGCTGAAGCTTTCTTT.

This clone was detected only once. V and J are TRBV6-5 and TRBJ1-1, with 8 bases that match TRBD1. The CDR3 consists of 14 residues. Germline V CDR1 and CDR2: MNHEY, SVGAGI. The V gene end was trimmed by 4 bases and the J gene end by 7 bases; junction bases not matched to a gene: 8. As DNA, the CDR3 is TGTGCCAGCAGTTCGCCGCGTGGACAGGGTGAAGCTTTCTTT. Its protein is CASSSPRGQGEAFF.